The rows below give T cell receptor beta chains drawn from one sample of a study of blood T cells in healthy people across ages. MiXCR, applied by TCRdb to the 5' RACE reads, yields one record per CDR3 protein. The repertoire holds 1.8 million or so distinct CDR3 sequences, with roughly two fifths as singletons. Sequencing was performed on blood. The receptors here all came from a human donor in good health. Both conserved end residues are part of each CDR3. The D gene is left open where the match is weak. Not all rows give a size; the values are once, few, many and, for expanded clones, a class.

V: TRBV5-6; J: TRBJ2-7; D: TRBD1; size: NA; CDR3: CASSWDGTGDEQYF; DNA: TGTGCCAGCAGCTGGGATGGGACAGGGGACGAGCAGTACTTC
V: TRBV28; J: TRBJ2-3; D: NA; size: NA; CDR3: CASSPPEEYTDTQYF; DNA: TGTGCCAGCAGTCCACCCGAGGAGTACACAGATACGCAGTATTTT
V: TRBV5-1; J: TRBJ1-1; D: NA; size: NA; CDR3: CASSLVTDGEAFF; DNA: TGCGCCAGCAGCTTGGTTACGGATGGGGAAGCTTTCTTT
V: TRBV6-5; J: TRBJ1-5; D: NA; size: NA; CDR3: CASMKQGQNQPQHF; DNA: TGTGCCAGCATGAAACAAGGACAAAATCAGCCCCAGCATTTT
V: TRBV5-1; J: TRBJ1-6; D: NA; size: NA; CDR3: CASRNQVGTDYNSPLHF; DNA: TGCGCCAGCAGAAACCAGGTGGGCACGGACTATAATTCACCCCTCCACTTT
V: TRBV20-1; J: TRBJ2-5; D: NA; size: few; CDR3: CSANFLGPQETQYF; DNA: TGCAGTGCCAATTTTTTGGGACCCCAAGAGACCCAGTACTTC
V: TRBV7-9; J: TRBJ1-4; D: NA; size: NA; CDR3: CASSWRNEKLFF; DNA: TGTGCCAGCAGCTGGCGTAATGAAAAACTGTTTTTT
V: TRBV7-9; J: TRBJ1-3; D: NA; size: NA; CDR3: CASRQGPSGNTIYF; DNA: TGTGCCAGCAGGCAGGGTCCCTCTGGAAACACCATATATTTT
V: TRBV19; J: TRBJ1-2; D: NA; size: NA; CDR3: CASSFSGEYGYTF; DNA: TGTGCCAGTAGTTTCTCGGGGGAATATGGCTACACCTTC
V: TRBV20-1; J: TRBJ1-3; D: NA; size: NA; CDR3: CSARDLQGTNTIYF; DNA: TGCAGTGCTAGAGATTTGCAGGGAACAAACACCATATATTTT
V: TRBV20-1; J: TRBJ2-3; D: NA; size: NA; CDR3: CSAQGLPSPDTQYF; DNA: TGCAGTGCCCAAGGACTTCCGAGTCCAGATACGCAGTATTTT
V: TRBV19; J: TRBJ1-2; D: NA; size: NA; CDR3: CACSIDLLGGSNHGYTF; DNA: TGTGCCTGTAGTATAGATCTATTGGGAGGATCTAACCATGGCTACACCTTC
V: TRBV7-2; J: TRBJ2-3; D: TRBD2; size: NA; CDR3: CASSFGGGTPTDTQYF; DNA: TGTGCCAGCAGCTTCGGCGGGGGGACTCCCACAGATACGCAGTATTTT
V: TRBV5-8; J: TRBJ1-2; D: TRBD1; size: NA; CDR3: CASTLRQGGYGYTF; DNA: TGTGCCAGCACCTTACGACAGGGAGGCTATGGCTACACCTTC
V: TRBV10-3; J: TRBJ2-3; D: TRBD2; size: NA; CDR3: CAISERGGGDTQYF; DNA: TGTGCCATCAGTGAACGGGGGGGTGGGGATACGCAGTATTTT
V: TRBV6-6; J: TRBJ2-1; D: TRBD2; size: NA; CDR3: CASSVLAGPSYNEQFF; DNA: TGTGCCAGCAGCGTACTAGCGGGGCCCTCCTACAATGAGCAGTTCTTC
V: TRBV15; J: TRBJ2-6; D: TRBD2; size: once; CDR3: CATSRTSGGNSGANVLTF; DNA: TGTGCCACCAGCAGAACTAGCGGGGGAAACTCTGGGGCCAACGTCCTGACTTTC
V: TRBV5-1; J: TRBJ2-1; D: NA; size: few; CDR3: CASSARGDQRNEQFF; DNA: TGCGCCAGCAGCGCCAGGGGCGACCAACGAAATGAGCAGTTCTTC
V: TRBV20-1; J: TRBJ1-5; D: NA; size: NA; CDR3: CSAISSDLNQPQHF; DNA: TGCAGTGCTATTTCTTCGGACCTAAATCAGCCCCAGCATTTT
V: TRBV3-1; J: TRBJ2-7; D: TRBD2; size: NA; CDR3: CASSQDGEREGLNEQYF; DNA: TGTGCCAGCAGCCAAGATGGGGAACGGGAGGGCCTCAACGAGCAGTACTTC
V: TRBV7-9; J: TRBJ2-5; D: TRBD1; size: NA; CDR3: CASSLEGTVKYF; DNA: TGTGCCAGCAGCTTAGAAGGGACAGTCAAGTACTTC
V: TRBV4-2; J: TRBJ2-7; D: NA; size: many; CDR3: CASSQDGTQTGEQYF; DNA: TGTGCCAGCAGCCAAGATGGGACTCAAACGGGGGAGCAGTACTTC
V: TRBV5-8; J: TRBJ2-7; D: NA; size: many; CDR3: CASSYYEQYF; DNA: TGTGCCAGCAGTTACTACGAGCAGTACTTC
V: TRBV29-1; J: TRBJ1-2; D: TRBD1; size: NA; CDR3: CSVEDYGTGGEANYGYTF; DNA: TGCAGCGTTGAAGATTACGGAACAGGGGGCGAAGCTAACTATGGCTACACCTTC
V: TRBV5-1; J: TRBJ1-2; D: NA; size: many; CDR3: CASSPIGYGYTF; DNA: TGCGCCAGCAGCCCGATCGGCTATGGCTACACCTTC
V: TRBV2; J: TRBJ1-6; D: NA; size: NA; CDR3: CASITENNSPLHF; DNA: TGTGCCAGCATAACGGAAAATAATTCACCCCTCCACTTT
V: TRBV4-3; J: TRBJ2-7; D: TRBD1; size: NA; CDR3: CASSRGQISRGTYEQYF; DNA: TGCGCCAGCAGCCGAGGACAGATTAGCAGGGGGACCTACGAGCAGTACTTC
V: TRBV2; J: TRBJ2-7; D: NA; size: NA; CDR3: CASSERMDYEQYF; DNA: TGTGCCAGCAGTGAAAGGATGGATTACGAGCAGTACTTC
V: TRBV12-3/TRBV12-4; J: TRBJ1-4; D: NA; size: NA; CDR3: CASPGFGHSLGEKLFF; DNA: TGTGCCAGCCCGGGGTTTGGACATTCTTTAGGGGAAAAACTGTTTTTT
V: TRBV20-1; J: TRBJ2-1; D: TRBD1; size: NA; CDR3: CSAVQGAGSYSEQFF; DNA: TGCAGTGCTGTACAGGGGGCAGGGTCCTACAGTGAGCAGTTCTTC
V: TRBV20-1; J: TRBJ2-3; D: NA; size: NA; CDR3: CSARAGQGFTDTQYF; DNA: TGCAGTGCTAGAGCAGGCCAGGGGTTCACAGATACGCAGTATTTT
V: TRBV15; J: TRBJ1-2; D: NA; size: NA; CDR3: CVTSRAETGLGNGYTF; DNA: TGTGTCACCAGCAGAGCCGAAACCGGGCTAGGGAATGGCTACACCTTC
V: TRBV7-2; J: TRBJ1-5; D: NA; size: NA; CDR3: CASSQQANQPQHF; DNA: TGTGCCAGCAGCCAGCAGGCAAATCAGCCCCAGCATTTT
V: TRBV7-2; J: TRBJ2-5; D: NA; size: few; CDR3: CASTLDWQETQYF; DNA: TGTGCCAGCACCCTGGATTGGCAAGAGACCCAGTACTTC
V: TRBV5-1; J: TRBJ1-2; D: NA; size: NA; CDR3: CASSLAETYGYTF; DNA: TGCGCCAGCAGCTTGGCAGAGACTTATGGCTACACCTTC
V: TRBV7-2; J: TRBJ1-2; D: NA; size: NA; CDR3: CASSLATALIYGYTF; DNA: TGTGCCAGCAGCTTAGCCACAGCATTGATCTATGGCTACACCTTC
V: TRBV5-5; J: TRBJ2-7; D: TRBD1; size: NA; CDR3: CASSSIQGARFYEQYF; DNA: TGTGCCAGCAGCTCAATTCAGGGGGCCCGATTCTACGAGCAGTACTTC
V: TRBV29-1; J: TRBJ2-7; D: NA; size: NA; CDR3: CSVREFGGSYEQYF; DNA: TGCAGCGTAAGGGAATTCGGAGGCTCCTACGAGCAGTACTTC
V: TRBV9; J: TRBJ2-3; D: NA; size: NA; CDR3: CASSPDQSTDTQYF; DNA: TGTGCCAGCAGCCCGGACCAAAGCACAGATACGCAGTATTTT
V: TRBV18; J: TRBJ1-2; D: TRBD1; size: once; CDR3: CASSPSDRDSGYTF; DNA: TGTGCCAGCTCGCCATCCGACAGGGACTCTGGCTACACCTTC
V: TRBV7-9; J: TRBJ2-1; D: NA; size: NA; CDR3: CASEPNFHSYNEQFF; DNA: TGTGCCAGCGAACCAAATTTCCATTCCTACAATGAGCAGTTCTTC